What follows describes a single T cell receptor beta chain. It was during active infection that Seattle patients were enrolled and then longitudinally followed. This record belongs to a study of blood T cell repertoires in COVID-19. On the study more broadly: COVID-19 samples collected from the United States, Italy and Spain covered acute and convalescent phases. Nucleic acid was either cDNA or gDNA, and it came from T cells, B-cell-depleted T cells, or PBMCs.

Germline loops: CDR1 SQVTM, CDR2 ANQGSEA. Trimming at V came to 6 bases and at J to 4 bases, leaving 8 bases not matched to a gene. The CDR3 has 14 amino acids. As originally analysed: Amplification with reference gene primers provided the estimates of nucleated cell counts. Assay used: immunoSEQ multiplex PCR; TCRdb lists only in-frame clones, some missing. Clone size and V and J calls were adopted from that table, with D and trimming inferred from the DNA. The table has about 270,000 clones, about four fifths seen once. Sequenced material: peripheral blood. This rearrangement joins TRBV29-1 to TRBJ1-4; 7 nucleotides agree with TRBD1. This receptor was obtained from a human donor with COVID-19, enrolled during active disease. The donor label of this sample is uncertain. The CDR3 DNA sequence: TGCAGCGTATATAGGACAGGCATTAATGAAAAACTGTTTTTT. Its translation is CSVYRTGINEKLFF.